The 19 T cell receptor beta chains below were found in one sample sequenced in a study of patients and donors after allogeneic stem cell transplantation. One entry per CDR3 protein results from TCRdb running MiXCR on the RT-PCR reads. Of roughly 940,000 distinct CDR3 sequences in the sample, about 20% were seen once. Sequencing used blood, either unsorted or a sorted T cell fraction (not recorded which). These receptors originate from a human donor who was either an allogeneic HSCT recipient or a stem cell or donor lymphocyte infusion donor (not recorded which). It is not recorded whose cells these are; they may come from a transplant donor.

In this sample, this clonotype turned up a few times. The rearrangement joins TRBV4-1 to TRBJ1-5, with TRBD1 matching over 11 bases. The length of the CDR3 is 15 residues. The V and J ends lost 4 bases and 6 bases, in that order; junction bases with no gene match: 5. Germline CDR1 MGHRA, CDR2 YSYEKL. In DNA, the CDR3 is TGCGCCAGCAGCCGGGACAGGGGGTACAGTCAGCCCCAGCATTTT. Encoded protein: CASSRDRGYSQPQHF.

The chain has TRBV5-1 and TRBJ2-3; D might be TRBD2 (6 bases). CDR1 and CDR2 (germline): SGHRS, YFSETQ. V was pared by 6 bases and J by 5 bases, with 19 bases between. The CDR3 is made up of 15 amino acids. DNA for the CDR3: TGCGCCAGCACCCTTGGCTCCTCGGGACTAGATACGCAGTATTTT. This sequence encodes CASTLGSSGLDTQYF. Using reference TRBV5-1 and TRBJ2-3 for the parts outside the CDR3, the full variable domain is KAGVTQTPRYLIKTRGQQVTLSCSPISGHRSVSWYQQTPGQGLQFLFEYFSETQRNKGNFPGRFSGRQFSNSRSEMNVSTLELGDSALYLCASTLGSSGLDTQYFGPGTRLTVL.

This clonotype turned up a few times. The chain uses TRBV5-1 and TRBJ1-1; D unclear. Trimming pared 0 bases from V and 0 bases from J, leaving 15 bases between. The CDR3 is 17 amino acids. CDR1 SGHRS and CDR2 YFSETQ come from the germline V gene. CDR3: CASSLAPVTHMNTEAFF. CDR3 DNA sequence: TGCGCCAGCAGCTTGGCACCTGTCACACACATGAACACTGAAGCTTTCTTT.

This clonotype was counted only a few times. The chain is built from TRBV5-1 and TRBJ1-2, with no clear D. CDR1 is SGHRS and CDR2 is YFSETQ in the germline V gene. Deletions cut 0 bases from V and 6 bases from J, with 9 bases between. The CDR3 extends over 13 amino acids. CDR3 in DNA: TGCGCCAGCAGCTTGGAAGGGTTTGATGGCTACACCTTC. Residues: CASSLEGFDGYTF.

This clonotype has just a few counts. The J gene is TRBJ2-1, the V gene TRBV9; possibly TRBD2 for D (5 bases). CDR1 and CDR2 (germline): SGDLS, YYNGEE. CDR3 length: 16 residues. The ends were cut back, 0 bases at V and 1 base at J, with 11 bases in the middle. The CDR3 DNA follows: TGTGCCAGCAGCGTAGCTACGGGATTATCCTACAATGAGCAGTTCTTC. Translating it yields CASSVATGLSYNEQFF. Full variable domain (outside the CDR3, taken from reference TRBV9 and TRBJ2-1): DSGVTQTPKHLITATGQRVTLRCSPRSGDLSVYWYQQSLDQGLQFLIQYYNGEERAKGNILERFSAQQFPDLHSELNLSSLELGDSALYFCASSVATGLSYNEQFFGPGTRLTVL.

The genes are TRBV4-3 and TRBJ2-1, with TRBD2 identical over 9 bases. Germline V gives CDR1 LGHNA, CDR2 YSLEER. The CDR3 length is 17 residues. V lost 4 bases to trimming and J lost 3 bases; unmatched junction nucleotides: 10. CDR3 DNA: TGCGCCAGCAGCCGCGCTCCGGGACTAGCCAACTACAATGAGCAGTTCTTC. It specifies CASSRAPGLANYNEQFF.

This clonotype was seen a few times. This chain uses TRBV12-3 or TRBV12-4 with TRBJ1-2, with D uncertain. Trimming stripped 6 bases from V and 0 bases from J, with 11 bases between. The length of the CDR3 is 14 residues. Written as DNA, the CDR3 is TGTGCCAGCAGCCAGAGGAGAGCTAACTATGGCTACACCTTC. Protein product: CASSQRRANYGYTF.

The gene calls are TRBV29-1 and TRBJ1-6; no clear D. The CDR3 is 13 amino acids. The germline V gene has CDR1 SQVTM and CDR2 ANQGSEA. Trimming pared 7 bases from V and 6 bases from J, leaving 13 bases between. The CDR3 loop is CSARSERNSPLHF. CDR3 coding DNA: TGCAGCGCCCGGTCCGAGCGTAATTCACCCCTCCACTTT.

This rearrangement joins TRBV6-1 to TRBJ2-1; D may be TRBD2 (6 bases). The V and J ends lost 4 bases and 6 bases respectively, with 16 bases between them. This CDR3 spans 15 amino acids. Germline assignment: CDR1 MNHNS and CDR2 SASEGT. CDR3: CASSGFYGGGNEQFF. As DNA, the CDR3 is TGTGCCAGCAGTGGGTTCTACGGGGGTGGCAATGAGCAGTTCTTC.

V usage is TRBV5-6 and J usage is TRBJ2-7; 8 positions match TRBD1. With 2 bases clipped from V and 0 bases from J, the junction kept 4 bases outside the gene matches. The CDR3 has 15 amino acids. Germline V gene lookup returns CDR1 SGHDT and CDR2 YYEEEE. CDR3 sequence: CASSLQDRASYEQYF. CDR3 nucleotide sequence: TGTGCCAGCAGCTTACAGGACAGGGCCTCCTACGAGCAGTACTTC.

The table lists this clonotype with many counts. V is TRBV20-1 and J is TRBJ1-1; D is undetermined. The V and J ends lost 1 base and 4 bases respectively, with 7 bases between them. Germline CDR1 reads DFQATT; CDR2 reads SNEGSKA (reference sequence). This CDR3 spans 12 amino acids. The chain's CDR3 is CSARGRGTEAFF. The CDR3, as DNA: TGCAGTGCTAGAGGCCGGGGCACTGAAGCTTTCTTT.

J is TRBJ2-6 and V is TRBV12-3 or TRBV12-4; 7 positions match TRBD1. There are 18 residues in the CDR3. V gave up 5 bases and J gave up 0 bases; unmatched junction bases: 10. The CDR3 region has the DNA TGTGCCAGCAGTCGCCGGGGACAGATAAACTCTGGGGCCAACGTCCTGACTTTC. It yields the protein CASSRRGQINSGANVLTF.

This clonotype was seen only a few times. The V call is TRBV18, the J call TRBJ2-1; 7 bases line up with TRBD1. V dropped 4 bases and J dropped 4; count of bases not matched to a gene: 7. In germline, CDR1 is KGHSH, CDR2 LQKENI. The CDR3 loop spans 15 amino acids. The CDR3 sequence: CASSLTGTEYNEQFF. The DNA of the CDR3 is TGTGCCAGCTCACTTACCGGGACAGAATACAATGAGCAGTTCTTC.

This clonotype has at least ten counts. The CDR3 region is CASSFHNTGELFF. Here the CDR3 DNA reads TGTGCCAGCAGCTTCCATAACACCGGGGAGCTGTTTTTT. The genes are TRBV5-4 and TRBJ2-2; D is uncertain. This CDR3 has 13 amino acids. The V end lost 2 bases, the J end lost 2 bases, and 4 bases lay between the germline ends. Germline-derived CDR1 and CDR2 are SGHNT and YYREEE (reference sequence).

The CDR3 is CASSSLVGQPQHF. CDR3 nucleotide sequence: TGCGCCAGCAGCTCCCTGGTGGGACAGCCCCAGCATTTT. V and J are TRBV5-1 and TRBJ1-5; no reliable D call. In germline, CDR1 is SGHRS, CDR2 YFSETQ. Between the trimmed V and J ends, which lost 3 bases and 7 bases, there was a span of 11 bases. CDR3 length: 13 residues.

This chain's CDR3 is CSAETGLGNTIYF. The DNA for the CDR3 is TGCAGTGCTGAAACAGGCCTTGGAAACACCATATATTTT. The chain has TRBV20-1 and TRBJ1-3; D may be TRBD1 (5 bases). V gave up 5 bases and J gave up 3 bases, with 11 bases separating them. Per germline, CDR1 DFQATT and CDR2 SNEGSKA (reference sequence). This CDR3 has 13 amino acids.

The chain has TRBV5-8 and TRBJ2-3, with D possibly matching TRBD2 (6 bases). The germline CDR1 and CDR2 sequences are SGHTS and YDEGEE. V was shortened by 5 bases and J by 1 base, with 8 bases between the two germline ends. The CDR3 consists of 13 residues. The CDR3 DNA reads as TGTGCCAGCAGTTGGGGGGGCACAGATACGCAGTATTTT. This gives the protein CASSWGGTDTQYF. Full variable domain (outside the CDR3, taken from reference TRBV5-8 and TRBJ2-3): EAGVTQSPTHLIKTRGQQATLRCSPISGHTSVYWYQQALGLGLQFLLWYDEGEERNRGNFPPRFSGRQFPNYSSELNVNALELEDSALYLCASSWGGTDTQYFGPGTRLTVL.

This chain links TRBV11-2 with TRBJ2-4, with 7 positions matching TRBD2. The CDR3 spans 18 residues. V trimming: 5 bases; J trimming: 5 bases; junction bases outside the gene matches: 18. Germline assignment: CDR1 SGHAT and CDR2 FQNNGV. The CDR3 loop is CASSPLFGGVLSQNIQYF. The CDR3 DNA sequence: TGTGCCAGCAGCCCCCTCTTTGGGGGGGTACTGTCGCAAAACATTCAGTACTTC.

This clonotype was counted at least ten times. The CDR3 coding sequence is TGTGCCAGCAGCGGGGGACAGGGGATGATAGCTTTCTTT. It codes for CASSGGQGMIAFF. This chain links TRBV7-9 with TRBJ1-1; 10 positions agree with TRBD1. The CDR3 sequence is 13 residues long. The V segment lost 5 bases and the J segment 10 bases; nucleotides outside the gene matches: 7. Germline V gene sequence: CDR1 SEHNR, CDR2 FQNEAQ (reference sequence).